The sequence of this T cell receptor beta chain was determined in a study of T cell changes during pregnancy in multiple sclerosis (dated 2019 in TCRdb). About the full investigation: The study examined how the T cell repertoire changed over the course of pregnancy in women with multiple sclerosis.

Regarding this clone: No antigen is known for it. It has no much larger one-base neighbor in the sample; base qualities were not kept.

The CDR3 measures 10 amino acids from cysteine to phenylalanine. This entry keeps only the CDR3 DNA: 30 bases, framed from base 1. CDR1 and CDR2 are read off the germline V gene (reference sequence) as LNHNV and YYDKDF. V drops 7 bases and J drops 11 bases, leaving 9 bases in between. The receptor library was made with the immunoSEQ multiplex PCR assay. TCRdb holds this immuneACCESS table with in-frame rearrangements only. Some clones are missing; in checked studies, unresolved V genes explain under half, and the rest has no known cause. This sample holds tens of thousands of clones; roughly 90% were observed only once. Under 2.5% of the sample is taken by the ten largest.

The TCR sequence derives from a female donor with multiple sclerosis, enrolled in a pregnancy study. The sequencing used peripheral blood, collected in the first trimester of pregnancy. The chain is made from TRBV15 and TRBJ2-4, and possibly TRBD2, on 5 matching bases. At the DNA level, the sequence is TGTGCCACCACTAGCTATGTTCAGTACTTC. It codes for CATTSYVQYF. Full variable domain (CDR3 extended with the reference TRBV15 and TRBJ2-4 proteins): DAMVIQNPRYQVTQFGKPVTLSCSQTLNHNVMYWYQQKSSQAPKLLFHYYDKDFNNEADTPDNFQSRRPNTSFCFLDIRSPGLGDTAMYLCATTSYVQYFGAGTRLSVL.